These T cell receptor beta chains were read from a single sample in a study of cytomegalovirus exposure and HLA in healthy donors. Assay used: immunoSEQ multiplex PCR; TCRdb lists only in-frame clones, some missing. The profile shows more than 90,000 clones, approximately 89% of them singletons. The source material was PBMCs. Every receptor here comes from a man in his thirties or forties in good health and CMV-seronegative. Both conserved end residues are part of each CDR3. The D gene is left open where the match is weak. Clone size is stated in some rows and not others, as once, few, many or a class when expanded.

abundance	d_gene	j_gene	v_gene	CDR3aa	CDR3nt
-	TRBD1	TRBJ1-5	TRBV7-2	CASSRSGQANQPQHF	TGTGCCAGCAGCCGATCTGGACAGGCCAATCAGCCCCAGCATTTT
-	-	TRBJ1-5	TRBV28	CASSFVLTGANQPQHF	TGTGCCAGCAGTTTTGTTCTGACAGGAGCTAATCAGCCCCAGCATTTT
-	-	TRBJ2-7	TRBV23-1	CASSDPRGNYEQYF	TGCGCCAGCAGTGACCCCCGGGGGAACTACGAGCAGTACTTC
-	TRBD1	TRBJ2-7	TRBV5-1	CASSSFRDRGLYATSYEQYF	TGCGCCAGCAGCTCCTTCCGGGACAGGGGCCTGTATGCCACCTCCTACGAGCAGTACTTC
-	-	TRBJ2-1	TRBV7-9	CASSLDLNEQFF	TGTGCCAGCAGCCTGGACTTGAATGAGCAGTTCTTC
few	TRBD1	TRBJ2-5	TRBV19	CASSMFSDRAGETQYF	TGTGCCAGTAGTATGTTTTCCGACAGGGCAGGAGAGACCCAGTACTTC
-	-	TRBJ1-3	TRBV6-6	CASSLQRNTIYF	TGTGCCAGCAGCCTACAGCGAAACACCATATATTTT
-	TRBD1	TRBJ2-2	TRBV7-9	CASNDRVSGELFF	TGTGCCAGCAACGACAGGGTTTCCGGGGAGCTGTTTTTT
-	TRBD1	TRBJ1-5	TRBV19	CASSIAVTGGQGRNQPQHF	TGTGCCAGTAGTATAGCTGTGACAGGGGGACAGGGGCGCAATCAGCCCCAGCATTTT
-	-	TRBJ2-7	TRBV7-9	CASSSAPRGIDEQYF	TGTGCCAGCAGTTCAGCCCCCAGGGGTATAGACGAGCAGTACTTC
-	-	TRBJ1-3	TRBV4-1	CASSQDGLNSGNTIYF	TGCGCCAGCAGCCAAGATGGCCTGAACTCTGGAAACACCATATATTTT
-	TRBD1	TRBJ2-3	TRBV2	CATPGQGGTDTQYF	TGTGCCACTCCGGGACAGGGGGGCACAGATACGCAGTATTTT
-	-	TRBJ2-7	TRBV27	CASSLSSGYEQYF	TGTGCCAGCAGTTTATCTAGCGGCTACGAGCAGTACTTC
-	-	TRBJ2-7	TRBV9	CASSVEQGLVQYF	TGTGCCAGCAGCGTAGAACAGGGCTTGGTGCAGTACTTC
once	-	TRBJ1-4	TRBV5-8	CASSLPESGEKLFF	TGTGCCAGCAGCCTCCCGGAGAGCGGTGAAAAACTGTTTTTT
-	TRBD1	TRBJ2-1	TRBV29-1	CSVGSGTGNEQFF	TGCAGCGTTGGGTCTGGGACAGGGAATGAGCAGTTCTTC
-	TRBD2	TRBJ2-1	TRBV6-5	CASSYGTSDYNEQFF	TGTGCCAGCAGTTACGGGACTAGCGACTACAATGAGCAGTTCTTC
-	-	TRBJ2-7	TRBV13	CASSPLGGPYEQYF	TGTGCCAGCAGCCCCCTGGGGGGTCCCTACGAGCAGTACTTC
-	-	TRBJ2-3	TRBV27	CASSWSKSADTQYF	TGTGCCAGCAGTTGGAGCAAGTCGGCAGATACGCAGTATTTT
-	-	TRBJ2-7	TRBV2	CASRPLFGQYEQYF	TGTGCCAGCAGGCCCCTTTTTGGACAGTACGAGCAGTACTTC
-	-	TRBJ2-3	TRBV28	CASSAQYFTDTQYF	TGTGCCAGCAGTGCCCAATACTTCACAGATACGCAGTATTTT
-	-	TRBJ1-4	TRBV4-2	CASRTDRPTTNEKLFF	TGTGCCAGCAGAACAGACAGACCCACAACTAATGAAAAACTGTTTTTT
once	TRBD1	TRBJ1-2	TRBV14	CASSHDRAGYTF	TGTGCCAGCAGCCATGACAGGGCTGGCTACACCTTC
few	-	TRBJ2-1	TRBV25-1	CASSADSYNEQFF	TGTGCCAGCAGTGCGGACAGCTACAATGAGCAGTTCTTC
-	TRBD2	TRBJ2-1	TRBV29-1	CSVEDRDSGRLEQFF	TGCAGCGTTGAAGATCGGGATAGCGGGAGATTAGAGCAGTTCTTC
-	TRBD1	TRBJ2-7	TRBV18	CASSVDRGYAYEQYF	TGTGCCAGCTCAGTGGACAGGGGGTATGCCTACGAGCAGTACTTC
once	TRBD2	TRBJ2-1	TRBV7-8	CASSLNVGLAGNNEQFF	TGTGCCAGCAGCTTAAACGTGGGACTAGCGGGAAACAATGAGCAGTTCTTC
once	-	TRBJ1-2	TRBV7-8	CASSPEGPNYGYTF	TGTGCCAGCAGCCCCGAGGGTCCCAACTATGGCTACACCTTC
-	-	TRBJ1-4	TRBV15	CATSRGSWNEKLFF	TGTGCCACCAGCAGAGGAAGCTGGAATGAAAAACTGTTTTTT
-	-	TRBJ1-1	TRBV27	CASSFKQELNTEAFF	TGTGCCAGCAGTTTCAAACAGGAGTTGAACACTGAAGCTTTCTTT
-	-	TRBJ1-2	TRBV28	CASSLGIGGQGLYGYTF	TGTGCCAGCAGTTTGGGTATTGGTGGGCAGGGACTTTATGGCTACACCTTC
-	TRBD1	TRBJ2-3	TRBV11-2	CASSLEVRGLGTDTQYF	TGTGCCAGCAGCTTAGAGGTCAGGGGGCTCGGCACAGATACGCAGTATTTT
few	TRBD1	TRBJ1-3	TRBV6-1	CASGAGGSGNTIYF	TGTGCCAGCGGGGCAGGGGGCTCTGGAAACACCATATATTTT
-	-	TRBJ1-5	TRBV9	CASSDTPNNQPQHF	TGTGCCAGCAGTGACACTCCGAACAATCAGCCCCAGCATTTT
-	-	TRBJ1-5	TRBV18	CASSPASARDQPQHF	TGTGCCAGCTCACCAGCGTCCGCCCGAGATCAGCCCCAGCATTTT
once	-	TRBJ1-1	TRBV20-1	CSARDGEAFF	TGCAGTGCTAGAGACGGTGAAGCTTTCTTT
-	-	TRBJ2-7	TRBV5-1	CASSLNQNYEQYF	TGCGCCAGCAGCTTGAACCAGAACTACGAGCAGTACTTC
once	TRBD1	TRBJ2-1	TRBV10-3	CATSVGQGRTMEQFF	TGTGCCACATCAGTTGGACAGGGGAGAACAATGGAGCAGTTCTTC
-	TRBD1	TRBJ1-1	TRBV30	CASQGDTEAFF	TGTGCCTCCCAGGGGGACACTGAAGCTTTCTTT
-	TRBD2	TRBJ2-5	TRBV7-9	CASSAPGLAGKETQYF	TGTGCCAGCAGCGCACCGGGACTAGCGGGAAAGGAGACCCAGTACTTC
-	-	TRBJ1-6	TRBV28	CASSLTEDSPLHF	TGTGCCAGCAGTTTGACAGAGGATTCACCCCTCCACTTT
few	TRBD2	TRBJ2-7	TRBV30	CAWSELAESYEQYF	TGTGCCTGGAGCGAACTAGCGGAGTCCTACGAGCAGTACTTC
once	-	TRBJ2-3	TRBV4-1	CASSQGPAYGGADTQYF	TGCGCCAGCAGCCAAGGTCCTGCTTACGGGGGAGCAGATACGCAGTATTTT
few	TRBD1	TRBJ1-1	TRBV7-3	CASSLTGQGNTEAFF	TGTGCCAGCAGCTTAACCGGACAGGGGAACACTGAAGCTTTCTTT
-	TRBD1	TRBJ2-7	TRBV6-5	CASSEDRAEEQYF	TGTGCCAGCAGCGAGGACAGGGCCGAAGAGCAGTACTTC
-	-	TRBJ2-3	TRBV7-9	CASSYSSGTQYF	TGTGCCAGCAGCTATTCCAGTGGTACGCAGTATTTT
-	-	TRBJ2-3	TRBV7-2	CASLPRGAGGTDTQYF	TGTGCCAGCTTACCCCGGGGGGCCGGAGGCACAGATACGCAGTATTTT